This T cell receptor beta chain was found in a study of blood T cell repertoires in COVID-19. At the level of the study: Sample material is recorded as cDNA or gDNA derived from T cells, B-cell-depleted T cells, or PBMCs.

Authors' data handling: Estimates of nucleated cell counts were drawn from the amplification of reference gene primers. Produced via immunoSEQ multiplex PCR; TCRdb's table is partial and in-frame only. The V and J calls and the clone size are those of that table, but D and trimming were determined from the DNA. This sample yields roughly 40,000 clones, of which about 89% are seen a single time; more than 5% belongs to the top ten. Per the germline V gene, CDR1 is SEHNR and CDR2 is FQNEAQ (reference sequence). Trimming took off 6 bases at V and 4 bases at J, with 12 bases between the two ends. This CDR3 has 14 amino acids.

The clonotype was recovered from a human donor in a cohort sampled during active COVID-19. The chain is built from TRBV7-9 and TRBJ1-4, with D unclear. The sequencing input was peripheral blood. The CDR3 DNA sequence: TGTGCCAGCAGTCGGAGTCAGAATAATGAAAAACTGTTTTTT. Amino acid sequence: CASSRSQNNEKLFF.